Below, one T cell receptor beta chain is given with its context. This sample was included in a study of blood T cell repertoires in COVID-19. Whole-study context: The samples span acute and convalescent COVID-19 from the United States, Italy and Spain.

V was trimmed by 5 bases and J by 1 base, leaving 12 bases between them. Per germline, CDR1 MNHEY and CDR2 SVGAGI. This CDR3 spans 15 amino acids. As processed by the authors: From reference gene primer amplification, estimates of nucleated cell counts were derived. TCRdb keeps only in-frame clones here, not all; method: immunoSEQ multiplex PCR. D and trimming were read from the DNA, whereas the V and J calls and clone size are those reported in that table. The sample records 250,000 to 350,000 clones, around 85% being singletons. This TCR was recovered from a human donor with COVID-19, enrolled during active disease. The donor label of this sample is uncertain. The source material was peripheral blood. J is TRBJ2-1 and V is TRBV6-5; a possible D gene is TRBD1 (6 bases). The CDR3 protein is CASSKQGPSYNEQFF. The CDR3 DNA reads as TGTGCCAGCAGTAAACAGGGCCCTTCCTACAATGAGCAGTTCTTC.